The sequence of this T cell receptor (beta chain) was determined in a study of T cells in Graves' hyperthyroidism and ophthalmopathy (dated by TCRdb to the late 2010s). In terms of the full investigation: Peripheral blood was collected at initial diagnosis, before any treatment. To identify TCR V-J signatures that set the groups apart, the researchers used a discovery cohort of 90 to 100 patients, made up of 40 to 45 with Graves' ophthalmopathy and 55 to 65 with stable Graves' hyperthyroidism. The 75 to 100 discovery patients were divided at random into training and test sets in a 7:3 ratio. In roughly six Graves' hyperthyroidism patients, the study also compared T-cell repertoires from thyroid tissue with T-cell repertoires from blood. Following sampling, methimazole starting at 30 mg daily was given to hyperthyroidism patients, and high-dose intravenous methylprednisolone was given to ophthalmopathy patients. Whether ophthalmopathy could be predicted prospectively was tested in an independent validation cohort made up of roughly 20 hyperthyroidism patients plus 17 patients who later progressed to ophthalmopathy. TCR Vbeta CDR3 sequencing of some 140 peripheral blood samples (43 ophthalmopathy, under 80 hyperthyroidism and approximately 17 progressor patients) is reported in the paper.

The CDR3, cysteine through phenylalanine, is 15 amino acids long. Only CDR3 DNA is held: 45 bases, read in frame from base 1. V and J are trimmed by 5 bases and 4 bases, and the gene matches miss 10 bases of the junction. For CDR1 and CDR2, the germline V gene (reference sequence) lists GTSNPN and SVGIG. This clonotype showed up many times. It lacks a known antigen. Base qualities are not recorded, but no much larger clone differs from it by a single base. What the authors observed across the whole study: During validation, the model predicted progression to ophthalmopathy a median of around 6 months ahead of onset, with more than 60% sensitivity and roughly 72% specificity. No statistical method was used to set the sample size in advance, and investigators knew the group allocation. Ophthalmopathy was separated from stable hyperthyroidism by a 13 V-J signature model, with 85% to 90% sensitivity and roughly 84% specificity obtained in cross-validation and 80%/75% obtained in testing. Most expanded thyroid clonotypes (frequency above 0.001) were also detected in blood, suggesting blood repertoires may reflect thyroid immune responses.

The TCR beta CDR3 regions were amplified from RNA transcripts. The TCR CDR3 was subjected to a first round of RT-PCR using the HTBI primer set and the Qiagen OneStep RT-PCR kit. Libraries were constructed in a second round of multiplex PCR, after which size selection and purification were carried out. Libraries were sequenced paired-end with 100 bp reads on an Illumina HiSeq2000. The authors' analysis ran thus. SOAPnuke was used to process the raw data, with reads discarded if the reads contained adapters or uncalled bases, had a mean Phred below 15, or lacked an exact constant-primer or identifier match. High-quality paired reads were merged using COPE v1.2.5, and each unique nucleotide sequence was defined as a clonotype. MiTCR v1.1 was used to align the clonotypes against IMGT TRBV, TRBD and TRBJ reference segments. Analysis was restricted to V-J combinations with a frequency above 0.0001, which covered about 99% of repertoires. The TCS score was defined as the ratio of F50 (clonal expansion) to E x V (chaos), calculated using BLOSUM62-based TCRdist between CDR3 peptides within each V-J. Welch's t-statistics and random forest reduced roughly 530 V-J features to 10 to 15, which were used in a naive Bayes classifier (R e1071). TCRdb ran its own pipeline on the public reads, namely fastp trimming at Q25 and MiXCR clone calling, and kept in-frame beta chains. Each entry merges the rows of one CDR3 protein and shows their most common DNA and genes. TCRdb assigned the V and J calls; the authors' analysis was not used. The sample data list 360,000 or so distinct CDR3 sequences, and about 20% of these were observed just once. The leading ten clones occupy 3% to 4% of the sample.

Stable Graves' hyperthyroidism was defined as no progression to ophthalmopathy during 18 months of follow-up. Hyperthyroidism patients were newly diagnosed, with disease duration under 2 months, and aged 18 to 65 years. The study excluded patients with uncontrolled infections, other autoimmune diseases, pregnancy or lactation. Diagnoses were based on clinical symptoms, serum thyroxine and TRAb, thyroid ultrasound and orbital computed tomography. PBMCs were separated from approximately 9.9 ml of fresh peripheral blood using Ficoll-Paque density gradient centrifugation. Trizol reagent was used to extract total RNA, and RNA quality was then checked on an Agilent 2100 Bioanalyzer.

Sequenced: blood. The clonotype was recovered from a woman under 30 with Graves' hyperthyroidism. The rearranged chain carries TRBV30 and TRBJ1-5, with 8 central nucleotides matching TRBD1. The nucleotides are TGTGCCTGGGATATGGGGACAGGCCTTAATCAGCCCCAGCATTTT. This encodes CAWDMGTGLNQPQHF.